Sequencing of this TCR beta chain was carried out in a study of cytomegalovirus exposure and HLA in healthy donors. Study in general: Earlier results showed 120 million or so unique TCR beta sequences derived from approximately 180 million T cells.

Vbeta (60) and Jbeta (13) primers were used in the PCR. Here immunoSEQ multiplex PCR was the method, and the copy in TCRdb shows in-frame clones only, minus some. The sample contains some 40,000 clones, about half of which appear only once. The CDR3 totals 16 residues. With 6 bases clipped from V and 0 bases from J, the junction kept 8 bases outside the gene matches. The germline V gene has CDR1 MNHNS and CDR2 SASEGT. The donors were healthy bone marrow donors. Comments on this clone: Its antigen is undetermined.

The study's findings and limits: In vitro checks showed that a few CMV-associated chains really do target CMV antigens.

The rearrangement uses TRBV6-1 and TRBJ1-3, with TRBD1 matching 7 bases. The clonotype comes from a woman in her 40s in good health and CMV-seropositive. The sample was PBMCs. CDR3 sequence reads: CASRELGQASGNTIYF. CDR3 bases: TGTGCCAGCAGAGAACTTGGACAGGCCTCTGGAAACACCATATATTTT.